This is a list of T cell receptor beta chains from one sample in a study of vaccination effects on CD4 cells after COVID-19. The method was immunoSEQ multiplex PCR; TCRdb's version includes in-frame clones alone and lacks a portion of them. Of about 74,000 clones in the sample, more than 70% were seen once. Their target antigens are unknown. This specimen was CD4+ T cells from PBMCs cultured without peptide, taken before COVID-19 vaccination. Receptors were obtained from a human donor who received a COVID-19 vaccine. CDR3s include the opening cysteine and the closing phenylalanine or tryptophan. A D gene is named only where the DNA matches it firmly. A row's size may be missing; if present it is once, few, many or a size class.

CDR3 DNA,CDR3 protein,J gene,V gene,clone size,D gene
TGCGCCAGCAGCTTGGGGCTAGGAGAAGAGACCCAGTACTTC,CASSLGLGEETQYF,TRBJ2-5,TRBV5-1,.,.
TGCAGCGTCCGGACTAGCGGGACCTACAATGAGCAGTTCTTC,CSVRTSGTYNEQFF,TRBJ2-1,TRBV29-1,.,TRBD2
TGTGCCAGCTCACCACGGCAGGGGGCGACTAATGAAAAACTGTTTTTT,CASSPRQGATNEKLFF,TRBJ1-4,TRBV18,many,TRBD1
TGTGCCAGCAGCGCCGGGACTAGCGGGGGGTTACAAGAGACCCAGTACTTC,CASSAGTSGGLQETQYF,TRBJ2-5,TRBV9,.,TRBD2
TGCGCCAGCAGCGTGACTAGCGGTACAGATACGCAGTATTTT,CASSVTSGTDTQYF,TRBJ2-3,TRBV5-1,.,TRBD2
TGTGCCAGCATAGGAAACTCTGGAAACACCATATATTTT,CASIGNSGNTIYF,TRBJ1-3,TRBV6-5,once,.
TGTGCCACCAGTGATCCAGGGTACAGGGAGAACACCGGGGAGCTGTTTTTT,CATSDPGYRENTGELFF,TRBJ2-2,TRBV24-1,.,.
TGTGCCAGCAGCTTCGTACAGGGTAATGAGCAGTTCTTC,CASSFVQGNEQFF,TRBJ2-1,TRBV7-2,once,.
TGTGCCAGCAGCTTATACAGGGGCCTTAACTATGGCTACACCTTC,CASSLYRGLNYGYTF,TRBJ1-2,TRBV5-6,.,TRBD1
TGTGCCAGCAGCCAACAGGGGGCGGGGTACAATGAGCAGTTCTTC,CASSQQGAGYNEQFF,TRBJ2-1,TRBV6-2/TRBV6-3,.,TRBD1
TGCGCCAGCAGCTTGGCGTGGGGTTCCCCTGGAAACACCATATATTTT,CASSLAWGSPGNTIYF,TRBJ1-3,TRBV5-1,few,.
TGTGCCAGCCGGGCAGAAGAGACCCAGTACTTC,CASRAEETQYF,TRBJ2-5,TRBV2,once,.
TGCGCCAGCAGGATTCGGGGGGAGAGCACAGATACGCAGTATTTT,CASRIRGESTDTQYF,TRBJ2-3,TRBV5-1,.,TRBD2
TGTGCCAGCAGCCCAGGACAGGGGTACACTGAAGCTTTCTTT,CASSPGQGYTEAFF,TRBJ1-1,TRBV7-3,.,TRBD1
TGTGCCTGGACTGGCAGTCCTAACTATGGCTACACCTTC,CAWTGSPNYGYTF,TRBJ1-2,TRBV30,.,.
TGCGCCAGCAGCCAATTTTTATCTGGATCCTACAATGAGCAGTTCTTC,CASSQFLSGSYNEQFF,TRBJ2-1,TRBV4-1,few,.
TGTGCTAGTGGTTTCTGGACAGGGGCTAGGACCCAGTACTTC,CASGFWTGARTQYF,TRBJ2-5,TRBV12-5,.,TRBD1
TGTGCCAGCAGCCAATTTACGGGACAGGCAAATACGCAGTATTTT,CASSQFTGQANTQYF,TRBJ2-3,TRBV3-1/TRBV3-2,.,TRBD1
TGCGCCAGCAGCTCTCAGGGAGAGACCCAGTACTTC,CASSSQGETQYF,TRBJ2-5,TRBV5-1,.,.
TGTGCCAGCTCACCACCGGATTCAACTAATGAAAAACTGTTTTTT,CASSPPDSTNEKLFF,TRBJ1-4,TRBV18,.,.
TGTGCCAGCAGCGTAGGTAGGCTCTCCTACAATGAGCAGTTCTTC,CASSVGRLSYNEQFF,TRBJ2-1,TRBV9,.,.
TGCGCCAGCAGCCCCATTCTTCGTAGGGGAACCGCCTCCGGGGAGCTGTTTTTT,CASSPILRRGTASGELFF,TRBJ2-2,TRBV4-1,.,.
TGTGCCAGCAGTTTACTGGGCCTCTATGGCTACACCTTC,CASSLLGLYGYTF,TRBJ1-2,TRBV12-3/TRBV12-4,.,.